The next 19 T cell receptor beta chains were all read from a single sample in a study of T cells in Graves' hyperthyroidism and ophthalmopathy. RNA transcripts provided the source from which TCR beta CDR3 regions were amplified. An initial round of RT-PCR targeting the TCR CDR3 relied on the HTBI primer set. From the multiplex PCR reads, TCRdb called clonotypes with MiXCR, one entry per CDR3 protein. The data contain 300,000 to 500,000 distinct CDR3 sequences, over 11% of them singletons. The sample comprised blood. These receptors were collected from a man aged 50 to 59 with Graves' ophthalmopathy.

There are many counts of this clonotype. The chain carries TRBV2 and TRBJ2-5, with TRBD1 matching 9 bases. V lost 6 bases, J lost 5 bases, and 13 bases stayed unmatched. Germline values: CDR1 SNHLY, CDR2 FYNNEI. The CDR3 is made up of 16 amino acids. The CDR3 is CASSRQLQGALETQYF. CDR3 DNA: TGTGCCAGCAGCCGACAACTACAGGGGGCCCTGGAGACCCAGTACTTC. Filled out from reference TRBV2 and TRBJ2-5, the complete variable domain reads EPEVTQTPSHQVTQMGQEVILRCVPISNHLYFYWYRQILGQKVEFLVSFYNNEISEKSEIFDDQFSVERPDGSNFTLKIRSTKLEDSAMYFCASSRQLQGALETQYFGPGTRLLVL.

V and J are TRBV7-3 and TRBJ2-2, with 7 bases lining up with TRBD2. Germline lookup yields CDR1 SGHTA and CDR2 FQGTGA. The CDR3 contains 16 residues. With 5 bases clipped from V and 6 bases from J, the junction kept 12 bases outside the gene matches. The CDR3 DNA is TGTGCCAGCAGCAAATTTTCGGGGCGGGAGTCCGGGGAGCTGTTTTTT. Its translation is CASSKFSGRESGELFF. Filled out from reference TRBV7-3 and TRBJ2-2, the complete variable domain reads GAGVSQTPSNKVTEKGKYVELRCDPISGHTALYWYRQSLGQGPEFLIYFQGTGAADDSGLPNDRFFAVRPEGSVSTLKIQRTERGDSAVYLCASSKFSGRESGELFFGEGSRLTVL.

This clonotype was detected only a few times. The CDR3 nucleotides are TGTGCCAGCAGTCCAGCCTCCGGACAGGGGAGCTCCTACGAGCAGTACTTC. It translates to CASSPASGQGSSYEQYF. The chain has TRBV12-3 or TRBV12-4 and TRBJ2-7; 9 bases align to TRBD1. Germline trimming cut 5 bases from V and 0 bases from J; bases unmatched to any gene: 11. The CDR3 covers 17 residues.

In this sample, this clonotype turned up many times. V usage is TRBV11-2 and J usage is TRBJ2-5; 8 bases fit TRBD1. The CDR3 runs 15 residues. Germline V gene data show CDR1 as SGHAT and CDR2 as FQNNGV. Germline trimming cut 5 bases from V and 5 bases from J; bases unmatched to any gene: 10. The CDR3 sequence is CASSDGTGGRETQYF. The CDR3, as DNA: TGTGCCAGCAGCGACGGGACAGGCGGGCGGGAGACCCAGTACTTC.

This clonotype was counted at least ten times. This rearrangement joins TRBV10-3 to TRBJ2-3; possible D gene TRBD2, 5 bases. The CDR3 loop spans 14 amino acids. The V end was cut by 5 bases, the J end by 2 bases, with 11 bases between. Germline values: CDR1 ENHRY, CDR2 SYGVKD. The CDR3 DNA follows: TGTGCCATCAGTCAAGAGCGGTACACAGATACGCAGTATTTT. It encodes CAISQERYTDTQYF.

The sample holds a few counts of this clonotype. The genes are TRBV7-9 and TRBJ1-3; D ambiguous. Trimming took 2 bases from V and 0 from J, leaving 5 bases between them. This CDR3 is built from 14 residues. CDR1 is SEHNR and CDR2 is FQNEAQ in the germline V gene (reference sequence). DNA for the CDR3: TGTGCCAGCAGCTTAACGACCTCTGGAAACACCATATATTTT. Encoded protein: CASSLTTSGNTIYF.

This clonotype was recorded many times. The chain combines TRBV24-1 with TRBJ2-3, with 10 bases lining up with TRBD1. V was clipped by 3 bases and J by 1 base; unmatched bases: 3. The CDR3 runs 16 residues. CDR1 and CDR2 from the germline V gene are KGHDR and SFDVKD. CDR3 region: CATSDLGTGGTDTQYF. The DNA for the CDR3 is TGTGCCACCAGTGATCTCGGGACAGGGGGCACAGATACGCAGTATTTT.

This clonotype was recorded a few times. The rearrangement links TRBV4-2 to TRBJ2-5, with D perhaps given as TRBD1 or TRBD2 (6 bases each). V lost 0 bases and J 7 bases, leaving 12 bases between the germline ends. The CDR3 extends over 14 amino acids. Germline loops: CDR1 LGHNA, CDR2 YNFKEQ. The CDR3 DNA follows: TGTGCCAGCAGCCAAGAAGACAGGCGGGGGACCCAGTACTTC. Translated: CASSQEDRRGTQYF.

In regard to this clonotype: One base away lies a much larger clone, so this may be a sequencing read error. J is TRBJ1-1 and V is TRBV12-3 or TRBV12-4; D gene uncertain. The CDR3 spans 15 residues. The CDR3 DNA follows: TGTGCCAGCGGTTTCCACCATTTCGGGAACACTGAAGCTTTCTTT. Translation gives CASGFHHFGNTEAFF.

The table lists this clonotype with many counts. The chain employs TRBV11-3 and TRBJ2-1; 11 bases map to TRBD2. Germline values: CDR1 SGHNT, CDR2 YENEEA. The CDR3 is 16 residues long. V was clipped by 3 bases and J by 4 bases; unmatched bases: 5. The CDR3 loop reads CASSLGLAAGYNEQFF. Written as DNA, the CDR3 is TGTGCCAGCAGCTTGGGACTAGCGGCTGGGTACAATGAGCAGTTCTTC.

In this sample, this clonotype turned up a few times. The chain is built from TRBV7-9 and TRBJ2-7, with a tentative D call TRBD1 (6 bases). V shed 5 bases and J shed 7 bases, with 15 bases lying between them. Germline V gene sequence: CDR1 SEHNR, CDR2 FQNEAQ (reference sequence). This CDR3 has 13 amino acids. The CDR3 DNA reads as TGTGCCAGCAGCCTTCTCAGGACAGAAGAGCAGTACTTC. Translated: CASSLLRTEEQYF.

This clonotype was counted at least ten times. The genes are TRBV2 and TRBJ2-3; D tentatively reads TRBD1 or TRBD2 (5 bases each). Germline V gives CDR1 SNHLY, CDR2 FYNNEI. V lost 6 bases and J 3 bases, leaving 22 bases between the germline ends. The CDR3 has 17 residues. CDR3 nucleotides: TGTGCCAGCAGACGACCGAGGACGGGGCTTATTACAGATACGCAGTATTTT. It encodes CASRRPRTGLITDTQYF.

There are a few counts of this clonotype. The V and J genes are TRBV6-9 and TRBJ2-7, with D perhaps matching TRBD1 (6 bases). Germline CDR1 MNHGY, CDR2 SVAAGI. V shed 3 bases and J shed 4 bases, with 13 bases lying between them. The CDR3 loop spans 14 amino acids. This CDR3 is CASSYPGTIYEQYF. DNA of the CDR3: TGTGCCAGCAGTTACCCTGGGACAATTTACGAGCAGTACTTC.

This clonotype appeared many times. The V gene is TRBV5-1, the J gene TRBJ2-7; D call uncertain. Per the germline V gene, CDR1 is SGHRS and CDR2 is YFSETQ. The CDR3 has 11 residues. V was shortened by 5 bases and J by 5 bases, with 8 bases between the two germline ends. CDR3 residues: CASSVGDEQYF. For the CDR3, the DNA is TGCGCCAGCAGTGTGGGCGACGAGCAGTACTTC.

This clonotype was recorded at least ten times. The chain employs TRBV3-1 and TRBJ2-3; possibly TRBD1 for D (5 bases). The CDR3 runs to 15 residues. V lost 3 bases and J 0 bases, leaving 10 bases between the germline ends. Germline V gene data show CDR1 as LGHDT and CDR2 as YNNKEL (reference sequence). The CDR3 reads CASSQGPTSTDTQYF. CDR3 in DNA: TGTGCCAGCAGCCAGGGGCCTACTAGCACAGATACGCAGTATTTT.

This clonotype was detected ten times or more. This chain joins TRBV5-1 and TRBJ1-2; 10 bases are a match to TRBD1. The V gene's germline CDR1 is SGHRS and CDR2 YFSETQ. The CDR3 spans 14 residues. J lost 4 bases, V lost 4 bases, and 4 bases had no gene match. CDR3 coding DNA: TGCGCCAGCAGCGACCGACAGGGGGCCTATGGCTACACCTTC. As protein: CASSDRQGAYGYTF.

This clonotype came up many times. The chain uses TRBV18 and TRBJ2-1; D remains unclear. This CDR3 is built from 13 residues. Trimming took off 0 bases at V and 7 bases at J, with 7 bases between the two ends. CDR1 is KGHSH, CDR2 LQKENI, per germline. The CDR3 nucleotides are TGTGCCAGCTCACCACCTAACGCAAATGAGCAGTTCTTC. This codes for CASSPPNANEQFF.

This clonotype showed up many times. The gene calls are TRBV11-2 and TRBJ2-1; D is ambiguous. The CDR3 is made up of 11 amino acids. V was pared by 5 bases and J by 3 bases, with 2 bases between. In germline, CDR1 is SGHAT, CDR2 FQNNGV. This chain's CDR3 is CASSDYNEQFF. The CDR3 DNA reads TGTGCCAGCAGCGACTACAATGAGCAGTTCTTC. Filled out from reference TRBV11-2 and TRBJ2-1, the complete variable domain reads EAGVAQSPRYKIIEKRQSVAFWCNPISGHATLYWYQQILGQGPKLLIQFQNNGVVDDSQLPKDRFSAERLKGVDSTLKIQPAKLEDSAVYLCASSDYNEQFFGPGTRLTVL.

The chain uses TRBV29-1 and TRBJ2-7; maybe TRBD2 (6 bases). Germline V CDR1 and CDR2: SQVTM, ANQGSEA. The V gene lost 4 bases and the J gene lost 4 bases, with 11 bases spanning the gap. The CDR3 consists of 12 residues. CDR3: CSVGTGVYEQYF. As DNA, the CDR3 is TGCAGCGTTGGGACGGGAGTGTACGAGCAGTACTTC.